The 4 T cell receptor beta chains below all came from one sample that was sequenced in a study of metastatic and nonmetastatic thyroid tumors. Thyroid surgery was performed in patients who had received no treatment beforehand. TCRdb re-processed the PCR reads through MiXCR. Of over 30,000 clones in the sample, 25% to 30% were seen once. Input material: blood. These receptors were collected from a female donor with papillary thyroid cancer or a benign thyroid nodule (not recorded which). Some clones in this sample may be carry-over from other donors' samples.

This clone was counted between two and nine times. V is TRBV7-4 and J is TRBJ2-2, with unresolved D. V was pared by 5 bases and J by 0 bases, with 1 base between. This CDR3 is 12 amino acids long. Germline loops: CDR1 SGHVT, CDR2 SQSDAQ. This CDR3 is CASSPNTGELFF. In nucleotides, the CDR3 is TGTGCCAGCAGCCCGAACACCGGGGAGCTGTTTTTT.

There are many counts of this clone. The rearrangement uses TRBV6-1 and TRBJ1-1; a possible D gene is TRBD1 (5 bases). Germline loops: CDR1 MNHNS, CDR2 SASEGT. The germline V and J ends were trimmed by 5 bases and 3 bases, with 19 bases remaining between them. CDR3 size: 16 residues. CDR3 region: CASSFVLQGLHTEAFF. In DNA, the CDR3 is TGTGCCAGCAGTTTCGTGCTTCAGGGTTTACACACTGAAGCTTTCTTT.

This clone was counted at least ten times. CDR3 DNA: TGTGCCAGCAGTGATCCTTTTAGCTCAGCTTATAATGAAAAACTGTTTTTT. This translates into CASSDPFSSAYNEKLFF. The chain employs TRBV25-1 and TRBJ1-4, with no clear D. In germline, CDR1 is MGHDK, CDR2 SYGVNS. Deletions cut 3 bases from V and 4 bases from J, with 18 bases between. The CDR3 is 17 residues long.

The CDR3 nucleotides are TGCGCCAGCAGCATGGGGGGAGACGGCGAAAAACTGTTTTTT. Translating it yields CASSMGGDGEKLFF. The chain carries TRBV5-1 and TRBJ1-4; tentative D call: TRBD1 (5 bases). CDR1 is SGHRS, CDR2 YFSETQ, per germline. This CDR3 spans 14 amino acids. V was pared by 4 bases and J by 8 bases, with 15 bases between.